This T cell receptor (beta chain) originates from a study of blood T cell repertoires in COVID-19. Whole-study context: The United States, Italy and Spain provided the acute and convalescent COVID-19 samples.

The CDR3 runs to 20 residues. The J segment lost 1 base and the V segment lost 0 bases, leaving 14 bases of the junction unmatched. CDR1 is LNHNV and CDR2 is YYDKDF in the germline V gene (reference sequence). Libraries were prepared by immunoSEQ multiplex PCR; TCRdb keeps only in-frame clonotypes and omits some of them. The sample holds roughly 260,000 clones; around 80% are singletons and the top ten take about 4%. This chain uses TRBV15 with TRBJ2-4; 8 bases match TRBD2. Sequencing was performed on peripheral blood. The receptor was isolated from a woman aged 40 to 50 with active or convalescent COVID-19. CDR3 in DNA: TGTGCCACCAGCAGAGATCCGCAGCGGGGGCCTTATATGGCCAAAAACATTCAGTACTTC. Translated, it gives CATSRDPQRGPYMAKNIQYF.